The T cell receptor beta chain described here comes from a study of cytomegalovirus exposure and HLA in healthy donors. Study-wide background: The early release's HLA-typed donors yielded approximately 85 million unique TCRs.

PCR used 60 Vbeta primers and 13 Jbeta primers. Sequencing used immunoSEQ multiplex PCR; TCRdb keeps in-frame clones, though not all of them. The data show about 150,000 clones, almost 80% seen once. The germline CDR1 and CDR2 sequences are LNHDA and SQIVND (reference sequence). CDR3 length: 15 amino acids. V shed 4 bases, J shed 4 bases, and the junction held 4 bases outside the gene matches. This receptor was identified in a male donor in good health and CMV-seronegative. This chain links TRBV19 with TRBJ2-1; TRBD2 matches at 10 bases. The sequencing input was PBMCs. CDR3 sequence reads: CASSTTSGQYNEQFF. Here the CDR3 DNA reads TGTGCCAGTAGTACGACTAGCGGGCAGTACAATGAGCAGTTCTTC.